These 28 T cell receptor beta chains were sequenced from one sample in a study of human thymus T cells. Resections removed during corrective heart surgery provided the thymus tissue used. Only in-frame clones appear in the TCRdb table, and some are missing; sequencing was by immunoSEQ multiplex PCR. Of tens of thousands of clones in the sample, around 96% were seen once. The sample was thymus tissue. The receptors were gathered from a boy under two years old with a congenital heart defect but otherwise immunologically healthy.

V usage is TRBV7-3 and J usage is TRBJ2-1; 7 bases fit TRBD2. The CDR3 length is 15 residues. Trimming cost V 5 bases and J 1 base; bases outside gene matches: 5. Germline V gene data show CDR1 as SGHTA and CDR2 as FQGTGA. The CDR3 DNA reads TGTGCCAGCAGCCCAAACGGGGGGTCCTACAATGAGCAGTTCTTC. It translates to CASSPNGGSYNEQFF.

V usage is TRBV4-2 and J usage is TRBJ1-5, with TRBD1 matching over 8 bases. The CDR3 runs 16 residues. CDR1 is LGHNA, CDR2 YNFKEQ, per germline. The J segment lost 5 bases and the V segment lost 3 bases, leaving 9 bases of the junction unmatched. CDR3 sequence reads: CASSQVSDRVYQPQHF. The CDR3 DNA sequence: TGTGCCAGCAGCCAGGTCTCGGACAGGGTCTATCAGCCCCAGCATTTT.

The CDR3 sequence: CASSLLTGGNQPQHF. The CDR3 DNA follows: TGTGCCAGCAGCTTACTGACTGGCGGGAATCAGCCCCAGCATTTT. This chain connects TRBV7-2 to TRBJ1-5; D gene ambiguous. V lost 2 bases and J lost 4, with 12 bases in between. The CDR3 length is 15 residues. CDR1 SGHTA and CDR2 FQGNSA come from the germline V gene.

This chain joins TRBV7-9 and TRBJ2-2; the D gene is possibly TRBD2 (6 bases). The CDR3 consists of 18 residues. Deletions cut 5 bases from V and 1 base from J, with 20 bases between. The germline gives CDR1 SEHNR, CDR2 FQNEAQ (reference sequence). The CDR3 region is CASSLSRRVSGNTGELFF. The CDR3 nucleotides read TGTGCCAGCAGCCTATCGAGGAGGGTGTCAGGGAACACCGGGGAGCTGTTTTTT.

The gene calls are TRBV2 and TRBJ2-1; D assignment may be TRBD1 or TRBD2 (5 bases each). V was shortened by 1 base and J by 0 bases, with 13 bases between the two germline ends. The CDR3 contains 17 residues. Germline CDR1 and CDR2: SNHLY and FYNNEI. In nucleotides, the CDR3 is TGTGCCAGCAGTGAAGGGGGTCAGGGACCCTCCTACAATGAGCAGTTCTTC. Translating it yields CASSEGGQGPSYNEQFF.

This chain connects TRBV7-2 to TRBJ2-1, with a weak D call TRBD2 (7 bases). The CDR3 consists of 15 residues. CDR1 is SGHTA and CDR2 is FQGNSA in the germline V gene. The germline V and J ends were trimmed by 6 bases and 10 bases, with 22 bases remaining between them. The CDR3 protein is CASSLISPGRGEQFF. CDR3 coding DNA: TGTGCCAGCAGTTTAATTTCCCCTGGGAGGGGGGAGCAGTTCTTC.

The chain uses TRBV20-1 and TRBJ2-7; 9 bases match TRBD1. From germline, CDR1 is DFQATT and CDR2 SNEGSKA (reference sequence). V lost 3 bases to trimming and J lost 6 bases; unmatched junction nucleotides: 0. The CDR3 has 11 residues. The CDR3 here is CSARDRGEQYF. Here the CDR3 DNA reads TGCAGTGCTAGGGACAGGGGCGAGCAGTACTTC.

The genes are TRBV4-2 and TRBJ2-1; D might be TRBD1 (6 bases). Germline CDR1 reads LGHNA; CDR2 reads YNFKEQ. Trimming shortened V by 1 base and J by 4 bases, and 20 bases separated the two germline ends. The CDR3 totals 18 residues. The CDR3 DNA reads as TGTGCCAGCAGCCAAGTAAATAGAAGCGGCACAGGGTACAATGAGCAGTTCTTC. Residues: CASSQVNRSGTGYNEQFF.

V is TRBV7-2 and J is TRBJ2-2, with D hard to call. This CDR3 region has 16 residues. Trimming pared 7 bases from V and 4 bases from J, leaving 19 bases between. Germline V gene data show CDR1 as SGHTA and CDR2 as FQGNSA. CDR3 sequence (DNA): TGTGCCAGCATAAATCCCGACCGTGTTCGCACCGGGGAGCTGTTTTTT. It encodes CASINPDRVRTGELFF. The full variable domain, its missing parts supplied by reference TRBV7-2 and TRBJ2-2, is GAGVSQSPSNKVTEKGKDVELRCDPISGHTALYWYRQSLGQGLEFLIYFQGNSAPDKSGLPSDRFSAERTGGSVSTLTIQRTQQEDSAVYLCASINPDRVRTGELFFGEGSRLTVL.

The J gene is TRBJ2-2, the V gene TRBV5-8; D remains unclear. The CDR3 contains 13 residues. V was clipped by 4 bases and J by 4 bases, with 8 bases between them. CDR1 is SGHTS, CDR2 YDEGEE, per germline. The CDR3 loop is CASSPSGTGELFF. In DNA form, the CDR3 reads TGTGCCAGCAGCCCTTCGGGCACCGGGGAGCTGTTTTTT.

J is TRBJ2-2 and V is TRBV6-1, with D unclear. Germline V gene sequence: CDR1 MNHNS, CDR2 SASEGT. The CDR3 contains 16 residues. With 3 bases removed from V and 6 bases from J, the gap between germline ends came to 17 bases. The CDR3 spells CASSESTALRAGELFF. The DNA of the CDR3 is TGTGCCAGCAGTGAGTCTACAGCCCTTCGAGCCGGGGAGCTGTTTTTT.

J is TRBJ2-7 and V is TRBV7-6; 7 positions agree with TRBD2. From germline, CDR1 is SGHVS and CDR2 FNYEAQ. V was pared by 3 bases and J by 0 bases, with 8 bases of the junction left unmatched. The length of the CDR3 is 16 residues. The CDR3: CASSLISGLSSYEQYF. CDR3 bases: TGTGCCAGCAGCTTGATTAGCGGGTTGAGCTCCTACGAGCAGTACTTC.

The rearrangement uses TRBV4-1 and TRBJ2-3, with D hard to call. Germline V gene data show CDR1 as MGHRA and CDR2 as YSYEKL. The V and J ends lost 5 bases and 5 bases respectively, with 11 bases between them. The length of the CDR3 is 13 residues. CDR3 nucleotide sequence: TGCGCCAGCAGCAGCGTACGAGTAGATACGCAGTATTTT. This encodes CASSSVRVDTQYF.

The CDR3 sequence: CASSLIGSGEATEAFF. Here the CDR3 DNA reads TGTGCCAGCAGCTTAATAGGATCCGGGGAGGCCACTGAAGCTTTCTTT. The chain uses TRBV7-2 and TRBJ1-1; D gene ambiguous. The V gene's germline CDR1 is SGHTA and CDR2 FQGNSA. V was clipped by 2 bases and J by 4 bases, with 17 bases between them. The CDR3 has 16 residues. Using reference TRBV7-2 and TRBJ1-1 for the parts outside the CDR3, the full variable domain is GAGVSQSPSNKVTEKGKDVELRCDPISGHTALYWYRQSLGQGLEFLIYFQGNSAPDKSGLPSDRFSAERTGGSVSTLTIQRTQQEDSAVYLCASSLIGSGEATEAFFGQGTRLTVV.

As for this clone: The same CDR3 is also encoded by other DNA sequences in this sample. The gene calls are TRBV28 and TRBJ2-7, with TRBD1 identical over 8 bases. The CDR3 contains 15 residues. After removal of 7 bases from V and 2 bases from J, the junction contained 10 bases not matched to a gene. Germline lookup yields CDR1 MDHEN and CDR2 SYDVKM. CDR3 residues: CASIRVGDRTYEQYF. Here the CDR3 DNA reads TGTGCCAGCATCAGGGTCGGGGACAGGACCTACGAGCAGTACTTC.

The CDR3 sequence is CASSSDRGRLGQETQYF. CDR3 coding DNA: TGTGCCAGCAGCTCGGACAGGGGAAGATTGGGGCAAGAGACCCAGTACTTC. The rearrangement links TRBV5-6 to TRBJ2-5; 9 bases are a match to TRBD1. Germline lookup yields CDR1 SGHDT and CDR2 YYEEEE. The ends lost 3 bases at V and 2 bases at J; junction bases unmatched: 11. This CDR3 has 17 residues.

The chain employs TRBV28 and TRBJ2-4; no firm D call. The CDR3 totals 12 residues. Germline CDR1 MDHEN, CDR2 SYDVKM. V lost 5 bases, J lost 6 bases, and 8 bases lay in between. This chain's CDR3 is CASSEALNIQYF. The CDR3 bases are TGTGCCAGCAGTGAGGCTCTAAACATTCAGTACTTC. Using reference TRBV28 and TRBJ2-4 for the parts outside the CDR3, the full variable domain is DVKVTQSSRYLVKRTGEKVFLECVQDMDHENMFWYRQDPGLGLRLIYFSYDVKMKEKGDIPEGYSVSREKKERFSLILESASTNQTSMYLCASSEALNIQYFGAGTRLSVL.

This chain connects TRBV4-2 to TRBJ2-3, with D hard to call. Looked up from germline, CDR1 is LGHNA and CDR2 is YNFKEQ. Trimming removed 1 base at V and 0 bases at J, with 11 bases between. The CDR3 extends over 16 amino acids. CDR3 sequence (DNA): TGTGCCAGCAGCCAAGGTAGAGGCAGAAGCACAGATACGCAGTATTTT. Its translation: CASSQGRGRSTDTQYF.

This clone was counted once. This sequence joins TRBV19 and TRBJ2-7; D perhaps matches TRBD1 (7 bases). From germline, CDR1 is LNHDA and CDR2 SQIVND (reference sequence). Trimming shortened V by 1 base and J by 0 bases, and 13 bases separated the two germline ends. This CDR3 comprises 16 residues. CDR3 DNA sequence: TGTGCCAGTAGTATAGGGGGGGACAGCTTCTCCTACGAGCAGTACTTC. Protein sequence: CASSIGGDSFSYEQYF. Based on the CDR3 plus reference TRBV19 and TRBJ2-7, the full variable domain is DGGITQSPKYLFRKEGQNVTLSCEQNLNHDAMYWYRQDPGQGLRLIYYSQIVNDFQKGDIAEGYSVSREKKESFPLTVTSAQKNPTAFYLCASSIGGDSFSYEQYFGPGTRLTVT.

The chain joins TRBV5-6 to TRBJ2-2; TRBD2 might be the D (6 bases). CDR1 and CDR2 from the germline V gene are SGHDT and YYEEEE. This CDR3 has 15 amino acids. The V gene lost 4 bases and the J gene lost 2 bases, with 12 bases spanning the gap. CDR3 nucleotides: TGTGCCAGCAGCACGGGGGTGGCTAACACCGGGGAGCTGTTTTTT. Protein sequence: CASSTGVANTGELFF.

The CDR3 region has the DNA TGTGCCAGCAGCTTAGCGGGAGAGTCGGCCATTCAGTACTTC. Its translation: CASSLAGESAIQYF. This rearrangement joins TRBV5-6 to TRBJ2-4; TRBD2 matches 8 bases. The CDR3 contains 14 residues. V shed 2 bases, J shed 9 bases, and the junction held 7 bases outside the gene matches. CDR1 and CDR2 from the germline V gene are SGHDT and YYEEEE.

V is TRBV29-1 and J is TRBJ2-7, with 7 bases that match TRBD1. This CDR3 comprises 13 residues. J gave up 0 bases and V 3 bases, and 2 bases lay outside the gene matches. In germline, CDR1 is SQVTM, CDR2 ANQGSEA. CDR3 coding DNA: TGCAGCGTTGATGGGGACAGCTCCTACGAGCAGTACTTC. Translation: CSVDGDSSYEQYF.

The chain is built from TRBV5-4 and TRBJ2-7, with 12 bases fitting TRBD1. There are 16 residues in the CDR3. V was clipped by 5 bases and J by 6 bases; unmatched bases: 12. The germline CDR1 and CDR2 sequences are SGHNT and YYREEE (reference sequence). The CDR3 bases are TGTGCCAGCAGTCCCGGGACAGGGGGCTTCTTGGGCGAGCAGTACTTC. Translating it yields CASSPGTGGFLGEQYF.

The chain employs TRBV27 and TRBJ2-1; 7 bases fit TRBD1. Trimming took 2 bases from V and 6 from J; bases not matched to a gene: 10. This CDR3 region has 16 residues. Germline CDR1 is MNHEY and CDR2 is SMNVEV (reference sequence). The CDR3 is CASSLLTGRRGNEQFF. The CDR3 DNA reads TGTGCCAGCAGTTTACTGACAGGGCGTCGGGGCAATGAGCAGTTCTTC.

The chain is built from TRBV9 and TRBJ2-7; D gene ambiguous. The germline V gene encodes CDR1 SGDLS and CDR2 YYNGEE. CDR3 length: 13 residues. V lost 0 bases and J 3 bases, leaving 7 bases between the germline ends. This CDR3 reads CASSVDLFYEQYF. Here the CDR3 DNA reads TGTGCCAGCAGCGTAGACCTGTTCTACGAGCAGTACTTC.

The chain has TRBV29-1 and TRBJ1-2, with 11 bases aligning to TRBD1. Losses at the gene ends were 6 bases for V and 1 base for J; bases not matched to a gene: 7. The germline V gene encodes CDR1 SQVTM and CDR2 ANQGSEA. This CDR3 contains 15 residues. In nucleotides, the CDR3 is TGCAGCGTCTCCACGGACAGGGGGCTTAACTATGGCTACACCTTC. This translates into CSVSTDRGLNYGYTF.

This clone appeared a single time. The genes are TRBV5-1 and TRBJ2-3, with D perhaps given as TRBD1 or TRBD2 (5 bases each). This CDR3 has 15 amino acids. Germline V lookup: CDR1 SGHRS, CDR2 YFSETQ. Trimming stripped 10 bases from V and 3 bases from J, with 21 bases between. The CDR3 bases are TGCGCCCACGAGGGTGAGGGGATCCGGACAGATACGCAGTATTTT. Protein: CAHEGEGIRTDTQYF. The full variable domain, in which reference TRBV5-1 and TRBJ2-3 provide the parts outside the CDR3, is KAGVTQTPRYLIKTRGQQVTLSCSPISGHRSVSWYQQTPGQGLQFLFEYFSETQRNKGNFPGRFSGRQFSNSRSEMNVSTLELGDSALYLCAHEGEGIRTDTQYFGPGTRLTVL.

V gene TRBV27 combines with J gene TRBJ2-1; TRBD2 matches at 7 bases. CDR3 size: 15 residues. The J segment lost 8 bases and the V segment lost 5 bases, leaving 12 bases of the junction unmatched. CDR1 and CDR2 (germline): MNHEY, SMNVEV (reference sequence). CDR3 loop: CASSPIWGTNDEQFF. For the CDR3, the DNA is TGTGCCAGCAGTCCTATTTGGGGGACTAACGATGAGCAGTTCTTC.